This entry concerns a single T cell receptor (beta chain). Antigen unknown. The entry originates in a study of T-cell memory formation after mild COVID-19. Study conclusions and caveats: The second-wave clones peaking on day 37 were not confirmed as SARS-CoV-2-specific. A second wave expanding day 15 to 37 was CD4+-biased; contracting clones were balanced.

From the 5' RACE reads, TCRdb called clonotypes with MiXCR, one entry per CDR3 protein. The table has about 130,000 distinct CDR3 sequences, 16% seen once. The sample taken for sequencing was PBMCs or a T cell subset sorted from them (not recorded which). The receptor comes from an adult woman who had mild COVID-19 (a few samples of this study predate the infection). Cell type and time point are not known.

CDR3 amino acids: CASSSTSGRAAPYF. As DNA, the CDR3 is TGTGCCAGCAGCTCCACTAGCGGGAGGGCCGCGCCGTACTTC. The chain is built from TRBV7-9 and TRBJ2-7; 13 bases fit TRBD2. This CDR3 has 14 residues. Germline lookup yields CDR1 SEHNR and CDR2 FQNEAQ (reference sequence). V lost 4 bases, J lost 12 bases, and 9 bases stayed unmatched. Based on the CDR3 plus reference TRBV7-9 and TRBJ2-7, the full variable domain is DTGVSQNPRHKITKRGQNVTFRCDPISEHNRLYWYRQTLGQGPEFLTYFQNEAQLEKSRLLSDRFSAERPKGSFSTLEIQRTEQGDSAMYLCASSSTSGRAAPYFGPGTRLTVT.